This T cell receptor beta chain comes out of a study of blood T cell repertoires in COVID-19. Whole-study context: Collection of acute and convalescent COVID-19 samples took place in the United States, Italy and Spain.

V was shortened by 4 bases and J by 3 bases, with 11 bases between the two germline ends. The CDR3 is 13 amino acids. Germline V gene data show CDR1 as SGDLS and CDR2 as YYNGEE. In the original workflow: Cell counts per sample came from amplifying reference gene primers. Sequencing used immunoSEQ multiplex PCR; TCRdb keeps in-frame clones, though not all of them. V and J calls plus clone size are reproduced from that table; the DNA served to infer D and trimming. The repertoire holds about 220,000 clones, with 87% as singletons. The V gene is TRBV9, the J gene TRBJ2-7; no definite D call. This TCR was recovered from a man between 35 and 55 years old with active or convalescent COVID-19. Sequencing used peripheral blood. CDR3 loop: CASSPPISYEQYF. DNA of the CDR3: TGTGCCAGCAGCCCTCCTATTAGCTACGAGCAGTACTTC.